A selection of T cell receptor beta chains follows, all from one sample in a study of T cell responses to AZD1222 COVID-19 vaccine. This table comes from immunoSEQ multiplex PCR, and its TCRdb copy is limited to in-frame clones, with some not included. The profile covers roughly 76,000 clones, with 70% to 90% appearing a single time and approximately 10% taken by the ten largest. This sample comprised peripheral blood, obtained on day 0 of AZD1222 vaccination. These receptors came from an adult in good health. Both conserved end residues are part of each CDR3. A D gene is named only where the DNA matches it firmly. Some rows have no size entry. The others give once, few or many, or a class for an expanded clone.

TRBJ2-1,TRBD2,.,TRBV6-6,CASREGGPVNEQFF,TGTGCCAGCAGGGAGGGAGGGCCGGTCAATGAGCAGTTCTTC
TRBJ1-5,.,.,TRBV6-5,CASRQNVGPNQPQHF,TGTGCCAGCAGGCAGAACGTGGGACCGAATCAGCCCCAGCATTTT
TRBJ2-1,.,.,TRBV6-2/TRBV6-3,CASSYPNEQFF,TGTGCCAGCAGTTACCCGAATGAGCAGTTCTTC
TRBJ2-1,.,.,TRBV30,CAWSIYNEQFF,TGTGCCTGGAGTATATACAATGAGCAGTTCTTC
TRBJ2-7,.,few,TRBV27,CASRTSAGALEQYF,TGTGCCAGCAGAACCTCCGCCGGGGCTCTCGAGCAGTACTTC
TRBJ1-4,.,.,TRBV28,CASGEYEKLFF,TGTGCCAGCGGGGAATACGAAAAACTGTTTTTT
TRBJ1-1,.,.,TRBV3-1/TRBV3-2,CASSYGGSGEAFF,TGTGCCAGCAGCTATGGAGGATCAGGTGAAGCTTTCTTT
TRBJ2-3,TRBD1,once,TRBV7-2,CASSLTVGQGKDTQYF,TGTGCCAGCAGCTTAACGGTGGGACAGGGTAAAGATACGCAGTATTTT
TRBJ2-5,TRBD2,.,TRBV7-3,CASSLEGGSGQEETQYF,TGTGCCAGCAGCTTAGAGGGAGGGAGTGGGCAGGAAGAGACCCAGTACTTC
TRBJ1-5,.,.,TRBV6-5,CASRDQRTGNQPQHF,TGTGCCAGCAGGGACCAACGGACAGGCAATCAGCCCCAGCATTTT
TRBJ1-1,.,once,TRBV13,CASTRGAEAFF,TGTGCCAGCACCCGGGGGGCCGAAGCTTTCTTT
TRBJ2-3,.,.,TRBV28,CASSLLSAGFSHSTDTQYF,TGTGCCAGCAGTTTGTTATCGGCAGGTTTTTCCCACAGCACAGATACGCAGTATTTT
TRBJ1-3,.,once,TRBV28,CASSLFTASGNTIYF,TGTGCCAGCAGTTTATTCACCGCCTCTGGAAACACCATATATTTT
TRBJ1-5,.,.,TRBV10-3,CAISVQSGDQPQHF,TGTGCCATCAGTGTTCAGAGTGGGGATCAGCCCCAGCATTTT
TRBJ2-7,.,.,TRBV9,CASAAGGRVEIHEQYF,TGTGCCAGCGCGGCGGGCGGTCGGGTTGAGATCCACGAGCAGTACTTC
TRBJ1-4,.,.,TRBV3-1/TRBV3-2,CASSQGFWEKLFF,TGTGCCAGCAGCCAAGGGTTTTGGGAAAAACTGTTTTTT
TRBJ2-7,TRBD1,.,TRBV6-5,CASSRDRVTYEQYF,TGTGCCAGCAGTCGAGACAGGGTAACCTACGAGCAGTACTTC